These 18 T cell receptor beta chains share one sample of origin, sequenced in a study of blood T cell repertoires in COVID-19. TCRdb's copy holds only in-frame clones and misses some; the assay was immunoSEQ multiplex PCR. The sample includes 40,000 to 45,000 clones, roughly nine tenths of them seen just once. The sequencing input was peripheral blood. The receptors stem from a man aged 50 to 60 with active COVID-19.

In its sample, this clone ranks as medium-sized. The DNA for the CDR3 is TGTGCCAGCAGCTTATGGCTTACAGGGGCCCTTCCCTCTTACGAGCAGTACTTC. Protein product: CASSLWLTGALPSYEQYF. This rearrangement joins TRBV13 to TRBJ2-7; 7 bases are a match to TRBD1. Germline assignment: CDR1 PRHDT and CDR2 FYEKMQ (reference sequence). Trimming took 2 bases from V and 4 from J; bases not matched to a gene: 17. The CDR3 has 18 amino acids.

The chain is built from TRBV27 and TRBJ2-2, with TRBD2 matching over 9 bases. This CDR3 region has 15 residues. CDR1 and CDR2 from the germline V gene are MNHEY and SMNVEV (reference sequence). Trimming took 1 base from V and 8 from J; bases not matched to a gene: 5. CDR3 nucleotide sequence: TGTGCCAGCAGTTTATGGGGTAGCGGGAGAGGGGAGCTGTTTTTT. This encodes CASSLWGSGRGELFF.

This chain connects TRBV3-1 (or the pseudogene TRBV3-2) to TRBJ2-1, with 7 bases that match TRBD2. This CDR3 is 14 amino acids long. V lost 4 bases to trimming and J lost 3 bases; unmatched junction nucleotides: 3. Looked up from germline, CDR1 is LGHDT and CDR2 is YNNKEL (reference sequence). The CDR3 nucleotides are TGTGCCAGCAGCCGAGCGGGAAACTACAATGAGCAGTTCTTC. This encodes CASSRAGNYNEQFF.

The genes are TRBV19 and TRBJ1-5; 7 nucleotides align to TRBD1. Germline V gives CDR1 LNHDA, CDR2 SQIVND (reference sequence). The CDR3 totals 13 residues. With V trimmed by 5 bases and J by 4 bases, 2 bases remained unmatched. The CDR3 region is CASSDRVNQPQHF. The CDR3 DNA follows: TGTGCCAGTAGTGACAGGGTGAATCAGCCCCAGCATTTT. Full variable domain (missing parts from reference TRBV19 and TRBJ1-5): DGGITQSPKYLFRKEGQNVTLSCEQNLNHDAMYWYRQDPGQGLRLIYYSQIVNDFQKGDIAEGYSVSREKKESFPLTVTSAQKNPTAFYLCASSDRVNQPQHFGDGTRLSIL.

The DNA for the CDR3 is TGTGCCAGCAGTTTATCTCCTAAGGGGCCGTGGTCCTATAATTCACCCCTCCACTTT. This sequence encodes CASSLSPKGPWSYNSPLHF. The J gene is TRBJ1-6, the V gene TRBV27, with D possibly matching TRBD1 (5 bases). Trimming cost V 0 bases and J 1 base, with 16 bases left between them. The V gene's germline CDR1 is MNHEY and CDR2 SMNVEV (reference sequence). The CDR3 runs 19 residues.

CDR3 loop: CASSMWELGGELFF. CDR3 DNA sequence: TGTGCCAGTAGTATGTGGGAGTTGGGCGGGGAGCTGTTTTTT. The chain has TRBV19 and TRBJ2-2; possibly TRBD2 for D (5 bases). From germline, CDR1 is LNHDA and CDR2 SQIVND (reference sequence). Trimming removed 3 bases at V and 7 bases at J, with 12 bases between. The CDR3 runs to 14 residues.

The gene calls are TRBV28 and TRBJ2-1, with 12 bases identical to TRBD2. V gave up 6 bases and J gave up 5 bases; unmatched junction bases: 5. Germline assignment: CDR1 MDHEN and CDR2 SYDVKM. The CDR3 extends over 15 amino acids. The CDR3 DNA sequence: TGTGCCAGCAGATACCCTAGCGGGGGGGACAATGAGCAGTTCTTC. Its translation: CASRYPSGGDNEQFF.

The chain combines TRBV11-3 with TRBJ2-2, with D maybe TRBD1 (6 bases). The CDR3 has 14 residues. V was trimmed by 1 base and J by 7 bases, leaving 10 bases between them. Looked up from germline, CDR1 is SGHNT and CDR2 is YENEEA. The CDR3 loop reads CASSLGNRDGELFF. CDR3 in DNA: TGTGCCAGCAGCTTAGGCAACAGGGACGGGGAGCTGTTTTTT.

V and J are TRBV5-1 and TRBJ2-7, with 9 bases matching TRBD2. Germline values: CDR1 SGHRS, CDR2 YFSETQ. The CDR3 is 16 residues long. V lost 4 bases and J lost 3; bases outside the gene matches: 11. The CDR3 is CASSRIKLAGLYEQYF. The DNA for the CDR3 is TGCGCCAGCAGCCGTATCAAACTAGCGGGTCTCTACGAGCAGTACTTC.

The gene calls are TRBV28 and TRBJ1-1; 7 nucleotides agree with TRBD1. V was pared by 5 bases and J by 1 base, with 4 bases of the junction left unmatched. The CDR3 totals 14 residues. In germline, CDR1 is MDHEN, CDR2 SYDVKM. The CDR3 spells CASSRYRGNTEAFF. CDR3 DNA sequence: TGTGCCAGCAGTCGTTACAGGGGGAACACTGAAGCTTTCTTT.

The chain uses TRBV12-3 or TRBV12-4 and TRBJ1-2, with a possible D match to TRBD1 (5 bases). Between the trimmed V and J ends, which lost 2 bases and 4 bases, there was a span of 8 bases. The CDR3 covers 13 residues. Here the CDR3 reads CASSLSRVYGYTF. The DNA of the CDR3 is TGTGCCAGCAGTTTAAGCAGGGTCTATGGCTACACCTTC.

DNA of the CDR3: TGTGCCAGCAGTTACCTCCAAAGCGGATCACCCCTCCACTTT. This codes for CASSYLQSGSPLHF. V usage is TRBV6-2 or TRBV6-3 and J usage is TRBJ1-6; unclear D gene. The V end lost 2 bases, the J end lost 10 bases, and 12 bases lay between the germline ends. This CDR3 spans 14 amino acids. Germline CDR1 reads MNHEY; CDR2 reads SVGEGT.

This chain's CDR3 is CASSGGQAREQYF. CDR3 nucleotides: TGTGCCAGCAGCGGGGGACAGGCCCGCGAGCAGTACTTC. The chain combines TRBV13 with TRBJ2-7, with TRBD1 matching 8 bases. CDR3 length: 13 residues. The germline CDR1 and CDR2 sequences are PRHDT and FYEKMQ (reference sequence). J lost 6 bases, V lost 5 bases, and 6 bases had no gene match.

The rearrangement uses TRBV15 and TRBJ1-4; TRBD1 is a possible D gene (6 bases). CDR3 length equals 13 residues. Germline CDR1 LNHNV, CDR2 YYDKDF (reference sequence). Trimming left V 4 bases short and J 8 bases short, with 11 bases between. The CDR3: CATSKVGTEKLFF. The CDR3 nucleotides read TGTGCCACCAGCAAGGTGGGGACAGAAAAACTGTTTTTT.

This clone has only a few counts. This chain uses TRBV7-9 with TRBJ1-6; TRBD1 agrees at 7 bases. The CDR3 is 15 amino acids. The V and J ends lost 5 bases and 9 bases, in that order; junction bases with no gene match: 10. Germline CDR1 is SEHNR and CDR2 is FQNEAQ (reference sequence). This chain's CDR3 is CASSPRQGDISPLHF. The CDR3 DNA is TGTGCCAGCAGCCCACGACAGGGAGATATTTCACCCCTCCACTTT.

This chain uses TRBV13 with TRBJ2-5; TRBD2 matches 12 bases. CDR1 is PRHDT, CDR2 FYEKMQ, per germline (reference sequence). The trim removed 0 bases at V and 4 bases at J, leaving 0 bases unmatched. This CDR3 has 15 residues. CDR3 sequence (DNA): TGTGCCAGCAGCTTAGGGGGACTAGCGGGAGAGACCCAGTACTTC. Translating it yields CASSLGGLAGETQYF.

This chain uses TRBV7-6 with TRBJ1-4, with D maybe TRBD1 (5 bases). The V end was cut by 1 base, the J end by 11 bases, with 14 bases between. This CDR3 is 14 amino acids long. Germline V gene data show CDR1 as SGHVS and CDR2 as FNYEAQ. The CDR3 spells CASSLGVEGLKLFF. Written as DNA, the CDR3 is TGTGCCAGCAGCTTAGGCGTGGAGGGGCTCAAACTGTTTTTT.

This chain uses TRBV11-3 with TRBJ2-3; possible D gene TRBD1, 5 bases. Germline V gene data show CDR1 as SGHNT and CDR2 as YENEEA. Trimming took off 4 bases at V and 0 bases at J, with 14 bases between the two ends. The CDR3 runs 16 residues. The CDR3 DNA follows: TGTGCCAGCAGCTCGACAGCGATCCGAAGCACAGATACGCAGTATTTT. Translated: CASSSTAIRSTDTQYF.